The 10 T cell receptor beta chains below were found in one sample sequenced in a study of blood T cell repertoires in COVID-19. The data were produced by immunoSEQ multiplex PCR, yet TCRdb's version contains in-frame clones alone and is incomplete. The table lists 75,000 to 95,000 clones, roughly 90% of them singletons, with 4.6% in the top ten. Sequencing was carried out using peripheral blood. The receptors shown here come from a man in his forties or fifties with active COVID-19.

The chain links TRBV6-6 to TRBJ2-3; 8 bases agree with TRBD2. Trimming cost V 5 bases and J 0 bases; bases outside gene matches: 10. Germline CDR1 is MNHNY and CDR2 is SVGAGI (reference sequence). The CDR3 sequence is 17 residues long. The CDR3 is CASSRSGGATSTDTQYF. Here the CDR3 DNA reads TGTGCCAGCAGTCGCTCCGGGGGGGCCACTAGCACAGATACGCAGTATTTT.

This rearrangement joins TRBV5-6 to TRBJ1-2; 9 bases agree with TRBD1. CDR1 and CDR2 (germline): SGHDT, YYEEEE. Unmatched junction bases numbered 8, after V lost 4 bases and J lost 4 bases. The CDR3 is 15 residues long. DNA of the CDR3: TGTGCCAGCAGCCCGGCGGGGACAGGGTTCTATGGCTACACCTTC. Amino acid sequence: CASSPAGTGFYGYTF.

This chain's CDR3 is CASSPLRTMAKNIQYF. In DNA form, the CDR3 reads TGTGCCAGCAGCCCTCTCAGGACTATGGCCAAAAACATTCAGTACTTC. This chain links TRBV3-1 (or the pseudogene TRBV3-2) with TRBJ2-4, with a weak D call TRBD2 (6 bases). The CDR3 runs 16 residues. Germline loops: CDR1 LGHDT, CDR2 YNNKEL (reference sequence). V shed 4 bases and J shed 1 base, with 14 bases lying between them.

This clone appeared a few times. The J gene is TRBJ1-5, the V gene TRBV7-9; TRBD1 is a possible D gene (5 bases). Trimming took 1 base from V and 2 from J, leaving 9 bases between them. This CDR3 is 15 amino acids long. Germline CDR1 reads SEHNR; CDR2 reads FQNEAQ (reference sequence). CDR3 in amino acids: CASSLEGQGNQPQHF. DNA of the CDR3: TGTGCCAGCAGCTTAGAAGGACAAGGCAATCAGCCCCAGCATTTT.

This clone turned up a few times. This chain connects TRBV28 to TRBJ1-1, with no clear D. V was pared by 3 bases and J by 2 bases, with 10 bases between. CDR3 size: 14 residues. Germline loops: CDR1 MDHEN, CDR2 SYDVKM. This chain's CDR3 is CASSFASGNTEAFF. DNA of the CDR3: TGTGCCAGCAGTTTCGCGTCTGGTAACACTGAAGCTTTCTTT.

This chain joins TRBV28 and TRBJ2-2, with D unclear. Germline CDR1 reads MDHEN; CDR2 reads SYDVKM. The germline V and J ends were trimmed by 7 bases and 3 bases, with 12 bases remaining between them. The CDR3 is made up of 14 amino acids. The CDR3 coding sequence is TGTGCCAGCAAGTCCCACAGCTACACCGGGGAGCTGTTTTTT. It codes for CASKSHSYTGELFF.

This chain uses TRBV7-2 with TRBJ1-5; 7 nucleotides match TRBD1. CDR1 and CDR2 from the germline V gene are SGHTA and FQGNSA. The junction had 10 bases not matched to a gene; V was cut back by 6 bases and J by 5 bases. This CDR3 is 15 amino acids long. The CDR3 protein is CASSRPGQSHQPQHF. Here the CDR3 DNA reads TGTGCCAGCAGTCGACCGGGACAGAGTCATCAGCCCCAGCATTTT.

The J gene is TRBJ2-7, the V gene TRBV28, with D unresolved. The CDR3 spans 11 residues. Germline loops: CDR1 MDHEN, CDR2 SYDVKM. The V and J ends lost 6 bases and 2 bases respectively, with 5 bases between them. Written as DNA, the CDR3 is TGTGCCAGCAGAGCGACCTACGAGCAGTACTTC. Protein sequence: CASRATYEQYF. Combining the CDR3 with reference TRBV28 and TRBJ2-7 gives the whole variable domain DVKVTQSSRYLVKRTGEKVFLECVQDMDHENMFWYRQDPGLGLRLIYFSYDVKMKEKGDIPEGYSVSREKKERFSLILESASTNQTSMYLCASRATYEQYFGPGTRLTVT.

The genes are TRBV7-6 and TRBJ2-7; D may be TRBD2 (5 bases). This CDR3 spans 15 amino acids. Germline V gives CDR1 SGHVS, CDR2 FNYEAQ. Trimming removed 4 bases from V and 3 bases from J, with 16 bases in between. The CDR3 reads CASSSEVGLSYEQYF. The CDR3 DNA follows: TGTGCCAGCAGCTCCGAGGTAGGACTGAGCTACGAGCAGTACTTC.

The gene calls are TRBV7-6 and TRBJ2-1; possible D gene TRBD2, 5 bases. This CDR3 spans 17 amino acids. Per the germline V gene, CDR1 is SGHVS and CDR2 is FNYEAQ. V lost 5 bases and J lost 2, with 19 bases in between. As DNA, the CDR3 is TGTGCCAGCAGCCATAATATGGACTCACCCCCCTACAATGAGCAGTTCTTC. Translated, it gives CASSHNMDSPPYNEQFF.